These 9 T cell receptor beta chains were sequenced from one sample in a study of memory CD8 T cells in hepatitis C reinfection. The table came from immunoSEQ multiplex PCR; TCRdb's copy has only in-frame clones and leaves some out. The data show approximately 50,000 clones, over 85% seen once. Time point defined: pre-reinfection, 55 to 20 weeks before reinfection detection. TCR sequencing was done directly ex vivo on sorted cells, without expansion in vitro. Sequencing was carried out using naive CD8+ T cells sorted from blood. These receptor sequences come from a man younger than 35 with hepatitis C virus infection.

The chain couples TRBV5-5 to TRBJ1-3; 7 positions match TRBD1. Germline assignment: CDR1 SGHKS and CDR2 YYEKEE (reference sequence). The CDR3 runs 16 residues. V lost 1 base and J lost 0; bases outside the gene matches: 4. For the CDR3, the DNA is TGTGCCAGCAGCTTGACAGGGGCGAACTCTGGAAACACCATATATTTT. This codes for CASSLTGANSGNTIYF.

This rearrangement joins TRBV5-4 to TRBJ2-7, with D maybe TRBD1 (6 bases). Germline assignment: CDR1 SGHNT and CDR2 YYREEE (reference sequence). Trimming pared 4 bases from V and 4 bases from J, leaving 15 bases between. The CDR3 runs to 14 residues. CDR3 region: CASSPQGTEYEQYF. The DNA for the CDR3 is TGTGCCAGCAGCCCACAGGGTACGGAGTACGAGCAGTACTTC.

The J gene is TRBJ2-2, the V gene TRBV7-3; D not certain. Trimming shortened V by 5 bases and J by 2 bases, and 6 bases separated the two germline ends. The CDR3 has 13 residues. CDR1 and CDR2 from the germline V gene are SGHTA and FQGTGA. The CDR3 nucleotides are TGTGCCAGCAGCAACAGCAACACCGGGGAGCTGTTTTTT. The encoded protein is CASSNSNTGELFF.

This CDR3 is CASIGGSANTGELFF. CDR3 in DNA: TGCGCCAGCATCGGCGGGAGCGCGAACACCGGGGAGCTGTTTTTT. The genes are TRBV5-1 and TRBJ2-2; 7 bases are a match to TRBD2. CDR1 SGHRS and CDR2 YFSETQ come from the germline V gene. The CDR3 runs 15 residues. With 6 bases clipped from V and 0 bases from J, the junction kept 5 bases outside the gene matches. The complete variable domain, with remaining parts taken from reference TRBV5-1 and TRBJ2-2, reads KAGVTQTPRYLIKTRGQQVTLSCSPISGHRSVSWYQQTPGQGLQFLFEYFSETQRNKGNFPGRFSGRQFSNSRSEMNVSTLELGDSALYLCASIGGSANTGELFFGEGSRLTVL.

This chain joins TRBV6-6 and TRBJ2-1; TRBD1 matches 7 bases. Germline V CDR1 and CDR2: MNHNY, SVGAGI (reference sequence). V dropped 5 bases and J dropped 8; count of bases not matched to a gene: 3. The CDR3 loop spans 12 amino acids. The CDR3 DNA follows: TGTGCCAGCAGTGACAGGGTGCATGAGCAGTTCTTC. Residues: CASSDRVHEQFF.

The CDR3 here is CAWSSGLSSYNEQFF. DNA of the CDR3: TGTGCCTGGAGTAGTGGCTTAAGCTCCTACAATGAGCAGTTCTTC. The chain links TRBV30 to TRBJ2-1; D not resolved. Germline CDR1 is GTSNPN and CDR2 is SVGIG (reference sequence). V was cut by 2 bases and J by 0 bases, with 11 bases left in between. The CDR3 has 15 residues.

The chain uses TRBV19 and TRBJ1-5, with D possibly being TRBD1 (6 bases). Trimming left V 5 bases short and J 3 bases short, with 8 bases between. The germline gives CDR1 LNHDA, CDR2 SQIVND (reference sequence). The CDR3 is 13 residues long. The CDR3 DNA follows: TGTGCCAGTAGTCAGGGGTACAATCAGCCCCAGCATTTT. Its translation is CASSQGYNQPQHF.

The V and J genes are TRBV14 and TRBJ1-6, with D possibly TRBD1 on 5 matching bases. Germline V gene lookup returns CDR1 SGHDN and CDR2 FVKESK. This CDR3 is built from 17 residues. V lost 0 bases, J lost 3 bases, and 12 bases lay in between. The CDR3 nucleotides read TGTGCCAGCAGCCAAGAATCTACACAGGTCTATAATTCACCCCTCCACTTT. Protein product: CASSQESTQVYNSPLHF.

Of note for this clone: This specimen includes other DNA sequences encoding the same CDR3. The chain recombines TRBV11-2 with TRBJ2-2; 13 bases agree with TRBD2. The germline V gene encodes CDR1 SGHAT and CDR2 FQNNGV. The CDR3 is 18 residues long. With V trimmed by 5 bases and J by 6 bases, 12 bases remained unmatched. CDR3 nucleotides: TGTGCCAGCAGCCCGAGCCCGGGACTAGCGGGGTTGGCCGGGGAGCTGTTTTTT. It is translated as CASSPSPGLAGLAGELFF.